This T cell receptor (beta chain) was found in a study of metastatic and nonmetastatic thyroid tumors. Looking at the study overall: Blood and tumor or nodule tissue repertoires from malignant and benign thyroid patients were compared.

Among the patients, none had received any treatment before thyroid surgery. Germline V lookup: CDR1 MNHNS, CDR2 SASEGT. Trimming left V 7 bases short and J 4 bases short, with 19 bases between. The CDR3 totals 15 residues. Broader study findings: Versus benign nodules, malignant thyroid tumors reportedly had significantly higher TCR beta diversity, in blood and tumor.

In the original analysis: Clinicopathological groups supplied CDR3 differences that were used to build a distant-metastasis classifier for papillary thyroid cancer. TCRdb re-analyzed the PCR reads through MiXCR. These V and J calls rely on TCRdb rather than the paper's analysis. Counted here are about 20,000 clones, about 34% occurring once; the ten biggest clones make up approximately 11%. As regards this clone: Its cognate antigen is unknown.

Sequencing was performed on tumor tissue. This TCR was sampled from a male donor with papillary thyroid cancer or a benign thyroid nodule (not recorded which). Some clones in this sample may be carry-over from other donors' samples. The chain joins TRBV6-1 to TRBJ1-2; D is uncertain. The CDR3 is CASTPGGRWGYGYTF. The CDR3 nucleotides are TGTGCCAGCACCCCCGGAGGGCGCTGGGGCTATGGCTACACCTTC.